The 21 T cell receptor beta chains listed next were all sequenced from one sample in a study of spatial heterogeneity in lung cancer. Study-level findings and limits: Tracking of tumor mutation counts was seen in expanded intratumoral alpha and beta TCR counts.

This sample's time point: sample taken at primary tumor resection. TCRdb redid the calling of the 5' RACE reads with MiXCR, one entry per CDR3 protein. The table shows about 3,100 distinct CDR3 sequences, with around a tenth occurring only once. Antigens for these TCRs are unknown. This material consisted of lung tumor tissue, taken at surgery. The receptors were sampled from a male donor with early-stage non-small cell lung cancer.

A note on this clonotype: A read error may explain this, as a much larger clone is one base away. This chain joins TRBV12-3 or TRBV12-4 and TRBJ1-3; no clear D gene. The CDR3 has 15 amino acids. The CDR3 DNA reads TGTGCCAGCAGTGCGGACTGGAACTCTGGAAACACCAAATATTTT. Its translation: CASSADWNSGNTKYF.

This chain connects TRBV3-1 to TRBJ2-5; weak D call: TRBD2 (6 bases). The V end lost 1 base, the J end lost 1 base, and 7 bases lay between the germline ends. CDR1 and CDR2 from the germline V gene are LGHDT and YNNKEL (reference sequence). CDR3 length equals 14 residues. The CDR3 DNA sequence: TGTGCCAGCAGCCAAGGACTAGTCCAAGAGACCCAGTACTTC. This translates into CASSQGLVQETQYF.

By share, this clonotype counts as medium-sized. For the CDR3, the DNA is TGTGCCACCAGTGAGGAGGGATATGGCTACACCTTC. This encodes CATSEEGYGYTF. The chain links TRBV24-1 to TRBJ1-2; D is ambiguous. The germline gives CDR1 KGHDR, CDR2 SFDVKD. The CDR3 is 12 amino acids. Deletions cut 4 bases from V and 5 bases from J, with 7 bases between.

Relative to its sample, this clonotype is large. V usage is TRBV19 and J usage is TRBJ2-7; TRBD1 or TRBD2 may be the D gene (5 bases each). The germline V gene has CDR1 LNHDA and CDR2 SQIVND (reference sequence). The CDR3 extends over 14 amino acids. V gave up 3 bases and J gave up 2 bases, with 11 bases separating them. The DNA of the CDR3 is TGTGCCAGTAGTATTCGGGACGGAGCCTACGAGCAGTACTTC. Translating gives CASSIRDGAYEQYF.

This clonotype ranks as medium-sized. The chain couples TRBV6-1 to TRBJ2-7; D is perhaps TRBD1 (6 bases). The CDR3 totals 15 residues. Trimming took off 6 bases at V and 0 bases at J, with 15 bases between the two ends. Germline V lookup: CDR1 MNHNS, CDR2 SASEGT. The CDR3 loop reads CASSTRGDSSYEQYF. DNA for the CDR3: TGTGCCAGCAGCACCAGGGGCGACAGCTCCTACGAGCAGTACTTC.

By share of the sample, this clonotype is medium-sized (0.01 to 0.1%). The V and J genes are TRBV10-3 and TRBJ2-3, with TRBD1 as a possible D gene (6 bases). Germline V gene lookup returns CDR1 ENHRY and CDR2 SYGVKD. The germline V and J ends were trimmed by 2 bases and 9 bases, with 9 bases remaining between them. This CDR3 contains 12 residues. As DNA, the CDR3 is TGTGCCATCAGTGAGGGACAGCCAACGCAGTATTTT. Protein product: CAISEGQPTQYF.

This chain connects TRBV5-1 to TRBJ1-1; D gene unclear. Germline V gene lookup returns CDR1 SGHRS and CDR2 YFSETQ. This CDR3 region has 19 residues. Trimming took 2 bases from V and 0 from J, leaving 23 bases between them. The DNA of the CDR3 is TGCGCCAGCAGCTTCGGGGTGTCCCGTCTACCAGCTATGAACACTGAAGCTTTCTTT. This codes for CASSFGVSRLPAMNTEAFF.

This clonotype was counted many times. The J gene is TRBJ2-1, the V gene TRBV11-2; D possibly corresponds to TRBD2 (5 bases). The CDR3 sequence is 17 residues long. The V gene's germline CDR1 is SGHAT and CDR2 FQNNGV. Trimming cost V 0 bases and J 7 bases, with 19 bases left between them. In nucleotides, the CDR3 is TGTGCCAGCAGCTTAGATGGTGGAGGCAGGACCTTGAATGAGCAGTTCTTC. It translates to CASSLDGGGRTLNEQFF.

The sample holds many counts of this clonotype. V and J are TRBV18 and TRBJ1-6; 10 bases are a match to TRBD1. This CDR3 spans 14 amino acids. The J segment lost 7 bases and the V segment lost 3 bases, leaving 0 bases of the junction unmatched. The germline CDR1 and CDR2 sequences are KGHSH and LQKENI. CDR3 residues: CASSPGQGNSPLHF. The DNA of the CDR3 is TGTGCCAGCTCACCGGGACAGGGGAATTCACCCCTCCACTTT.

By share, this clonotype ranks as medium-sized. The chain uses TRBV3-1 and TRBJ2-7; 7 bases map to TRBD1. Germline-derived CDR1 and CDR2 are LGHDT and YNNKEL (reference sequence). Trimming took 4 bases from V and 0 from J; bases not matched to a gene: 3. This CDR3 region has 14 residues. DNA for the CDR3: TGTGCCAGCAGCCTGGACAGGAACTCCTACGAGCAGTACTTC. Protein: CASSLDRNSYEQYF.

This clonotype was recorded once. V is TRBV7-9 and J is TRBJ2-4; D call uncertain. The CDR3 length is 13 residues. V was cut by 6 bases and J by 0 bases, with 6 bases left in between. Germline V CDR1 and CDR2: SEHNR, FQNEAQ (reference sequence). CDR3 DNA sequence: TGTGCCAGCAGAGTACTAGCCAAAAACATTCAGTACTTC. Translated: CASRVLAKNIQYF.

This clonotype was detected a few times. V gene TRBV7-2 combines with J gene TRBJ1-4; 11 positions agree with TRBD1. CDR3 length: 17 residues. Germline V gives CDR1 SGHTA, CDR2 FQGNSA. J was trimmed by 1 base and V by 5 bases; bases with no gene match: 6. CDR3 nucleotides: TGTGCCAGCAGCCCAAGGACAGGGGGCGAAACTAATGAAAAACTGTTTTTT. This translates into CASSPRTGGETNEKLFF.

This clonotype was observed at least ten times. This sequence joins TRBV7-2 and TRBJ2-3, with 7 nucleotides matching TRBD2. CDR1 SGHTA and CDR2 FQGNSA come from the germline V gene. V trimming: 6 bases; J trimming: 0 bases; junction bases outside the gene matches: 15. CDR3 size: 18 residues. CDR3 bases: TGTGCCAGCAGTTTTGATAAATTTAGCGGGCTTAGCACAGATACGCAGTATTTT. Amino acid sequence: CASSFDKFSGLSTDTQYF.

By proportion, this clonotype is hyperexpanded. V is TRBV11-2 and J is TRBJ2-3, with 9 bases matching TRBD2. After removal of 0 bases from V and 6 bases from J, the junction contained 7 bases not matched to a gene. This CDR3 spans 16 amino acids. Germline V CDR1 and CDR2: SGHAT, FQNNGV. CDR3 amino acids: CASSLDASGTLDTQYF. CDR3 in DNA: TGTGCCAGCAGCTTAGATGCTAGCGGGACGTTGGATACGCAGTATTTT.

The J gene is TRBJ1-1, the V gene TRBV6-5; D gene uncertain. The CDR3 contains 15 residues. Trimming pared 2 bases from V and 0 bases from J, leaving 10 bases between. Germline V gives CDR1 MNHEY, CDR2 SVGAGI. In DNA, the CDR3 is TGTGCCAGCAGTTACACTTCGCTTATGAACACTGAAGCTTTCTTT. Translated, it gives CASSYTSLMNTEAFF.

The sample holds many counts of this clonotype. This chain's CDR3 is CASKHGVHEQYF. The CDR3 nucleotides read TGTGCCAGCAAGCATGGGGTCCACGAGCAGTACTTC. The chain combines TRBV7-2 with TRBJ2-7; D call uncertain. CDR3 length: 12 residues. Germline CDR1 SGHTA, CDR2 FQGNSA. The V end was cut by 7 bases, the J end by 5 bases, with 12 bases between.

This clonotype was observed at least ten times. V usage is TRBV20-1 and J usage is TRBJ2-7, with D uncertain. The CDR3 covers 14 residues. Between the trimmed V and J ends, which lost 3 bases and 0 bases, there was a span of 12 bases. Germline CDR1 reads DFQATT; CDR2 reads SNEGSKA (reference sequence). The CDR3 bases are TGCAGTGCTAGCCCGCGGTCCTACTCCTACGAGCAGTACTTC. The encoded protein is CSASPRSYSYEQYF.

The V gene is TRBV28, the J gene TRBJ1-2; 7 bases fit TRBD1. V lost 10 bases, J lost 4 bases, and 9 bases stayed unmatched. The CDR3 extends over 13 amino acids. From germline, CDR1 is MDHEN and CDR2 SYDVKM. The DNA of the CDR3 is TGTGCCACCTACGACCGGGACAGCTATGGCTACACCTTC. Amino acids: CATYDRDSYGYTF.

Ten or more counts support this clonotype. This chain connects TRBV27 to TRBJ2-2; TRBD1 aligns across 8 bases. The CDR3 runs to 15 residues. Per germline, CDR1 MNHEY and CDR2 SMNVEV (reference sequence). V lost 5 bases and J lost 4; bases outside the gene matches: 6. This chain's CDR3 is CASSRQGSGTGELFF. CDR3 coding DNA: TGTGCCAGCAGTCGACAGGGGAGCGGCACCGGGGAGCTGTTTTTT.

A remark on this clonotype: A single base separates this from a much larger clone, so it may be a read error. The rearrangement uses TRBV5-1 and TRBJ2-5; 8 bases align to TRBD1. The length of the CDR3 is 14 residues. The germline V gene has CDR1 SGHRS and CDR2 YFSETQ. Trimming took 4 bases from V and 4 from J; bases not matched to a gene: 6. The CDR3 is CASSPGQGRETQYF. CDR3 DNA: TGCGCCAGCAGCCCCGGACAGGGCCGAGAGACCCAGTACTTC.

This clonotype is deemed medium-sized (0.01 to 0.1%). The CDR3 DNA reads TGTGCCAGCCGACTCGGGGAGGGAGGGAACTATGGCTACACCTTC. Protein: CASRLGEGGNYGYTF. The J gene is TRBJ1-2, the V gene TRBV9; no clear D gene. CDR1 and CDR2 from the germline V gene are SGDLS and YYNGEE. V lost 7 bases, J lost 2 bases, and 18 bases lay in between. This CDR3 is 15 amino acids long.